These T cell receptor beta chains were read from a single sample in a study of blood T cell repertoires in COVID-19. Clones were sequenced by immunoSEQ multiplex PCR, and TCRdb holds only the in-frame ones, with some missing. The sample has about 70,000 clones, more than 75% seen once. The sequencing sample was made of peripheral blood. These receptors were taken from a woman aged 18-29 years with acute or convalescent COVID-19. Both conserved end residues are part of each CDR3. A D gene is named only where the DNA matches it firmly. Clone size is given for some rows only: seen once, a few or many times, or a class if the clone is expanded.

v_gene	j_gene	d_gene	abundance	CDR3aa	CDR3nt
TRBV5-1	TRBJ2-5	TRBD1	.	CASSFDRAETQYF	TGCGCCAGCAGCTTCGACAGGGCAGAGACCCAGTACTTC
TRBV5-1	TRBJ1-1	.	once	CASSLAPGENTEAFF	TGCGCCAGCAGCTTGGCCCCGGGAGAGAACACTGAAGCTTTCTTT
TRBV3-1/TRBV3-2	TRBJ1-1	.	.	CASSNNGAGIVKNTEAFF	TGTGCCAGCAGCAACAATGGGGCGGGGATTGTCAAGAACACTGAAGCTTTCTTT
TRBV4-1	TRBJ2-1	TRBD1	.	CASSHGQGAINEQFF	TGCGCCAGCAGCCACGGACAGGGGGCGATCAATGAGCAGTTCTTC
TRBV24-1	TRBJ2-3	TRBD2	.	CATSDSRRELDTQYF	TGTGCCACCAGTGATTCTCGGCGGGAGTTAGATACGCAGTATTTT
TRBV19	TRBJ1-3	.	.	CASSYTGDGNTIYF	TGTGCCAGTAGTTATACCGGTGATGGAAACACCATATATTTT
TRBV4-3	TRBJ2-3	.	.	CASSQDWPQGRTDTQYF	TGCGCCAGCAGCCAAGATTGGCCGCAGGGTAGGACAGATACGCAGTATTTT
TRBV30	TRBJ2-5	TRBD2	once	CAWRTGGAETQYF	TGTGCCTGGAGGACGGGGGGGGCAGAGACCCAGTACTTC
TRBV2	TRBJ1-4	TRBD1	.	CASSEYRTGNEKLFF	TGTGCCAGCAGTGAATATCGGACAGGGAATGAAAAACTGTTTTTT
TRBV30	TRBJ1-5	.	.	CAWAATYSNQPQHF	TGTGCCTGGGCGGCCACTTATAGCAATCAGCCCCAGCATTTT
TRBV15	TRBJ2-1	.	.	CATSDPGTSVEQFF	TGTGCCACCAGCGACCCCGGGACATCGGTTGAGCAGTTCTTC
TRBV13	TRBJ2-6	.	.	CASSRGQGLQIPSGANVLTF	TGTGCCAGCAGCCGAGGACAGGGACTACAAATCCCATCTGGGGCCAACGTCCTGACTTTC
TRBV27	TRBJ1-2	.	.	CASSLSAGGGYTF	TGTGCCAGCAGTTTATCGGCGGGCGGCGGCTACACCTTC
TRBV4-1	TRBJ1-1	.	.	CASSQAGVPNTEAFF	TGCGCCAGCAGCCAAGCGGGGGTACCGAACACTGAAGCTTTCTTT
TRBV28	TRBJ2-3	.	.	CASRSSTDTQYF	TGTGCCAGCAGGTCAAGCACAGATACGCAGTATTTT
TRBV19	TRBJ2-1	TRBD1	.	CASSNQGARNEQFF	TGTGCCAGTAGTAACCAGGGGGCGAGAAATGAGCAGTTCTTC
TRBV25-1	TRBJ2-1	.	once	CASSFLGSSYNEQFF	TGTGCCAGCAGTTTCCTCGGGAGCTCCTACAATGAGCAGTTCTTC
TRBV30	TRBJ1-2	.	.	CAWARGVVQGLGGANYGYTF	TGTGCCTGGGCGCGAGGGGTTGTGCAGGGGTTAGGTGGCGCTAACTATGGCTACACCTTC
TRBV5-4	TRBJ2-2	TRBD1	.	CASSPEGTGAGELFF	TGTGCCAGCAGCCCCGAAGGGACAGGGGCCGGGGAGCTGTTTTTT
TRBV24-1	TRBJ2-5	.	.	CATSDTRTGSGQYF	TGTGCCACCAGTGACACCCGGACGGGGAGTGGCCAGTACTTC
TRBV30	TRBJ1-1	TRBD1	few	CACWDRGHTEAFF	TGTGCCTGCTGGGACAGGGGTCACACTGAAGCTTTCTTT
TRBV7-9	TRBJ2-7	TRBD1	few	CASSLSDRGREQYF	TGTGCCAGCAGCTTGTCGGACAGGGGCCGCGAGCAGTACTTC
TRBV19	TRBJ2-2	.	.	CASRWRGSGTGELFF	TGTGCCAGTAGATGGCGGGGCTCAGGAACCGGGGAGCTGTTTTTT
TRBV5-8	TRBJ1-4	.	.	CASSFRGTATNEKLFF	TGTGCCAGCAGCTTTCGCGGGACTGCAACTAATGAAAAACTGTTTTTT
TRBV15	TRBJ2-1	TRBD2	.	CATSRDGGRNEQFF	TGTGCCACCAGCAGAGATGGCGGGAGAAATGAGCAGTTCTTC
TRBV6-2/TRBV6-3	TRBJ2-7	.	.	CASSYAQPPGAPNYEQYF	TGTGCCAGCAGTTACGCTCAACCACCGGGTGCCCCGAACTACGAGCAGTACTTC
TRBV2	TRBJ1-5	.	.	CASSEGPRDQPQHF	TGTGCCAGCAGCGAGGGCCCTAGAGATCAGCCCCAGCATTTT
TRBV2	TRBJ1-6	.	.	CASRPGRGTGNSPLHF	TGTGCCAGCAGACCCGGGAGGGGGACTGGGAATTCACCCCTCCACTTT
TRBV28	TRBJ1-1	TRBD1	.	CASRGDRFETEAFF	TGTGCCAGCAGGGGGGACAGGTTTGAGACTGAAGCTTTCTTT
TRBV7-2	TRBJ2-3	TRBD2	.	CASSPRPSVAGGVDTQYF	TGTGCCAGCAGCCCCCGCCCTTCCGTTGCGGGAGGGGTAGATACGCAGTATTTT
TRBV29-1	TRBJ2-1	TRBD2	.	CSVTGWEGSYNEQFF	TGCAGCGTTACTGGGTGGGAGGGATCCTACAATGAGCAGTTCTTC
TRBV13	TRBJ2-6	.	.	CASSTSGSGANVLTF	TGTGCCAGCAGTACCTCGGGGTCTGGGGCCAACGTCCTGACTTTC
TRBV19	TRBJ2-7	TRBD1	.	CASRAGTGYGEQYF	TGTGCCAGTAGGGCCGGGACAGGGTACGGCGAGCAGTACTTC
TRBV2	TRBJ1-1	.	.	CASSGTVRVTEAFF	TGTGCCAGCAGTGGGACAGTAAGGGTCACTGAAGCTTTCTTT
TRBV29-1	TRBJ1-4	.	.	CSVEDGLQEKLFF	TGCAGCGTAGAGGACGGACTTCAAGAAAAACTGTTTTTT
TRBV2	TRBJ1-1	.	.	CASSETRGTEAFF	TGTGCCAGCAGTGAGACTCGGGGCACTGAAGCTTTCTTT
TRBV5-6	TRBJ2-3	TRBD2	.	CASSLVAGGTDTQYF	TGTGCCAGCAGCTTGGTAGCGGGAGGCACAGATACGCAGTATTTT
TRBV24-1	TRBJ2-1	.	once	CATSDPQGWNEQFF	TGTGCCACCAGTGATCCACAGGGTTGGAATGAGCAGTTCTTC
TRBV3-1/TRBV3-2	TRBJ1-1	.	.	CASSQVSGTEAFF	TGTGCCAGCAGCCAAGTATCGGGCACTGAAGCTTTCTTT
TRBV7-8	TRBJ2-3	TRBD2	.	CASSLRDYSGTDTQYF	TGTGCCAGCAGCTTGAGGGACTATTCGGGCACAGATACGCAGTATTTT
TRBV6-5	TRBJ1-3	TRBD1	.	CASSPGQANTIYF	TGTGCCAGCAGCCCGGGACAGGCGAACACCATATATTTT
TRBV5-6	TRBJ2-5	.	.	CASSWLLHERQETQYF	TGTGCCAGCAGCTGGCTACTACACGAAAGACAAGAGACCCAGTACTTC
TRBV1	TRBJ2-2	.	.	CTSRRLAGGPVTGELFF	TGCACCAGCAGACGCCTAGCGGGAGGGCCCGTCACCGGGGAGCTGTTTTTT
TRBV18	TRBJ1-1	TRBD1	.	CASSPDRGMNTEAFF	TGTGCCAGCTCACCTGACAGGGGGATGAACACTGAAGCTTTCTTT
TRBV5-1	TRBJ1-2	.	.	CASRAANTNYGYTF	TGCGCCAGCAGGGCAGCGAATACTAACTATGGCTACACCTTC
TRBV19	TRBJ1-6	TRBD1	.	CASIDRGLNSPLHF	TGTGCCAGTATTGACAGGGGACTGAATTCACCCCTCCACTTT
TRBV28	TRBJ2-7	.	.	CASSLIRGEQYF	TGTGCCAGCAGTTTAATAAGGGGTGAGCAGTACTTC
TRBV7-9	TRBJ2-7	TRBD2	few	CASSSMGGLGEQYF	TGTGCCAGCAGCTCGATGGGAGGGCTTGGCGAGCAGTACTTC
TRBV7-8	TRBJ1-1	TRBD1	.	CASSLGTGTRAFF	TGTGCCAGCAGCCTGGGGACAGGAACGCGAGCTTTCTTT
TRBV29-1	TRBJ1-4	.	.	CSALGGSNEKLFF	TGCAGCGCCTTAGGGGGTTCTAATGAAAAACTGTTTTTT
TRBV7-2	TRBJ2-7	TRBD1	.	CASSRRGGQGYYEQYF	TGTGCCAGCAGCCGGAGGGGCGGACAGGGCTACTACGAGCAGTACTTC
TRBV4-3	TRBJ2-7	TRBD2	.	CASSQVVGGPISYEQYF	TGCGCCAGCAGCCAAGTGGTGGGAGGGCCCATATCCTACGAGCAGTACTTC
TRBV11-2	TRBJ1-2	.	.	CASSFGGGSSNYGYTF	TGTGCCAGCAGCTTTGGCGGCGGGTCTTCAAACTATGGCTACACCTTC
TRBV6-5	TRBJ1-1	.	.	CATRGGGFFLTEAFF	TGTGCCACCCGGGGCGGGGGCTTTTTTTTGACTGAAGCTTTCTTT
TRBV2	TRBJ1-4	TRBD1	.	CASSEALQVEGAFHEKLFF	TGTGCCAGCAGTGAAGCGCTTCAGGTGGAGGGGGCGTTTCATGAAAAACTGTTTTTT